Each of the 14 T cell receptor beta chains below was sequenced from the same sample in a study of technical replicates of blood from a few donors. Only in-frame clones appear in the TCRdb table, and some are missing; sequencing was by immunoSEQ multiplex PCR. The data show under 95,000 clones, over 90% seen once. The sample consisted of T cells isolated from PBMCs. The receptors here all came from a human donor in good health.

CDR3 sequence (DNA): TGTGCCATCAGTGACCGCGAGACTAGCGGGAGATTTCCGTACCAAGAGACCCAGTACTTC. As protein: CAISDRETSGRFPYQETQYF. This sequence joins TRBV10-3 and TRBJ2-5, with 12 nucleotides matching TRBD2. From germline, CDR1 is ENHRY and CDR2 SYGVKD. Trimming removed 3 bases from V and 0 bases from J; junction bases left unmatched: 14. CDR3 length: 20 amino acids.

Here the CDR3 DNA reads TGTGCCAGCAAGATAGGTAGCGGTTACTACAATGAGCAGTTCTTC. Amino acid sequence: CASKIGSGYYNEQFF. The chain links TRBV2 to TRBJ2-1; possibly TRBD2 for D (6 bases). This CDR3 is built from 15 residues. Trimming took off 7 bases at V and 3 bases at J, with 16 bases between the two ends. CDR1 and CDR2 from the germline V gene are SNHLY and FYNNEI.

The V gene is TRBV30, the J gene TRBJ2-5; D may be TRBD2 (6 bases). From germline, CDR1 is GTSNPN and CDR2 SVGIG (reference sequence). With 0 bases removed from V and 5 bases from J, the gap between germline ends came to 10 bases. The CDR3 loop spans 13 amino acids. The CDR3 bases are TGTGCCTGGAGTGTAGGCGGGGCGGAGACCCAGTACTTC. Residues: CAWSVGGAETQYF. The full variable domain, completed using reference TRBV30 and TRBJ2-5, is SQTIHQWPATLVQPVGSPLSLECTVEGTSNPNLYWYRQAAGRGLQLLFYSVGIGQISSEVPQNLSASRPQDRQFILSSKKLLLSDSGFYLCAWSVGGAETQYFGPGTRLLVL.

The chain is built from TRBV7-6 and TRBJ2-7, with D possibly being TRBD1 (6 bases). The CDR3 totals 15 residues. Trimming stripped 5 bases from V and 6 bases from J, with 20 bases between. Germline V gene lookup returns CDR1 SGHVS and CDR2 FNYEAQ. The CDR3, as DNA: TGTGCCAGCAGCACAGAACCAGGGGAAATTGGCGAGCAGTACTTC. It specifies CASSTEPGEIGEQYF.

In this sample, this clone turned up once. The chain combines TRBV19 with TRBJ1-1; unclear D gene. The length of the CDR3 is 15 residues. Germline-derived CDR1 and CDR2 are LNHDA and SQIVND (reference sequence). With 3 bases removed from V and 4 bases from J, the gap between germline ends came to 15 bases. The CDR3 sequence is CASSIVTLGSTEAFF. CDR3 DNA sequence: TGTGCCAGTAGTATCGTGACACTGGGGAGCACTGAAGCTTTCTTT.

The rearrangement links TRBV28 to TRBJ1-2; 10 bases match TRBD1. Trimming took 4 bases from V and 3 from J; bases not matched to a gene: 5. The V gene's germline CDR1 is MDHEN and CDR2 SYDVKM. This CDR3 has 15 amino acids. The CDR3 region is CASSSTGGLDYGYTF. In DNA form, the CDR3 reads TGTGCCAGCAGTTCGACAGGGGGCTTGGACTATGGCTACACCTTC.

The chain employs TRBV7-6 and TRBJ2-3, with TRBD1 matching over 10 bases. In germline, CDR1 is SGHVS, CDR2 FNYEAQ. This CDR3 contains 16 residues. Losses at the gene ends were 3 bases for V and 4 bases for J; bases not matched to a gene: 7. The CDR3 DNA reads TGTGCCAGCAGCTTCGGACAGGGGGATTCTTCAGATACGCAGTATTTT. Amino acids: CASSFGQGDSSDTQYF.

This sequence joins TRBV6-6 and TRBJ1-5; 9 positions match TRBD1. V lost 4 bases and J lost 5; bases outside the gene matches: 9. The CDR3 sequence is 16 residues long. From germline, CDR1 is MNHNY and CDR2 SVGAGI (reference sequence). CDR3 in DNA: TGTGCCAGCAGTTCAGACAGGGGGTACCGGGATCAGCCCCAGCATTTT. Residues: CASSSDRGYRDQPQHF.

This chain uses TRBV2 with TRBJ1-1; 7 positions match TRBD1. With 4 bases clipped from V and 3 bases from J, the junction kept 5 bases outside the gene matches. Looked up from germline, CDR1 is SNHLY and CDR2 is FYNNEI. The CDR3 loop spans 14 amino acids. CDR3 in amino acids: CASSAGGSYTEAFF. In DNA form, the CDR3 reads TGTGCCAGCAGTGCAGGGGGTAGTTACACTGAAGCTTTCTTT.

This clone has just a few counts. The V and J genes are TRBV2 and TRBJ2-5, with 13 nucleotides matching TRBD2. The CDR3 contains 17 residues. CDR1 and CDR2 (germline): SNHLY, FYNNEI. Losses at the gene ends were 5 bases for V and 2 bases for J; bases not matched to a gene: 8. In nucleotides, the CDR3 is TGTGCCAGCAGTCCACCGTCGGGACTAGCGGGACAAGAGACCCAGTACTTC. Amino acid sequence: CASSPPSGLAGQETQYF.

This chain links TRBV28 with TRBJ1-5; 9 bases align to TRBD1. The V gene end was trimmed by 7 bases and the J gene end by 4 bases; junction bases not matched to a gene: 11. The germline V gene has CDR1 MDHEN and CDR2 SYDVKM. This CDR3 comprises 16 residues. This chain's CDR3 is CASKAPGTGINQPQHF. In DNA form, the CDR3 reads TGTGCCAGCAAAGCTCCCGGGACAGGGATTAATCAGCCCCAGCATTTT.

CDR3 in DNA: TGTGCCTGGGCCCCAGGGGGCGCTTGGTCACCCCTCCACTTT. It specifies CAWAPGGAWSPLHF. This chain links TRBV30 with TRBJ1-6, with TRBD1 identical over 8 bases. The germline V gene encodes CDR1 GTSNPN and CDR2 SVGIG (reference sequence). With V trimmed by 5 bases and J by 10 bases, 10 bases remained unmatched. The CDR3 runs 14 residues.

The chain couples TRBV29-1 to TRBJ2-7; 7 positions match TRBD1. The CDR3 contains 14 residues. Looked up from germline, CDR1 is SQVTM and CDR2 is ANQGSEA. The trim removed 5 bases at V and 0 bases at J, leaving 7 bases unmatched. The CDR3 loop is CSVLGQKSSYEQYF. CDR3 coding DNA: TGCAGCGTTTTGGGACAGAAAAGCTCCTACGAGCAGTACTTC.

This chain joins TRBV5-4 and TRBJ2-7; D perhaps matches TRBD1 (6 bases). Germline CDR1 and CDR2: SGHNT and YYREEE (reference sequence). Trimming stripped 2 bases from V and 7 bases from J, with 19 bases between. The CDR3 totals 15 residues. CDR3 in amino acids: CASSLGGFVQGEQYF. Here the CDR3 DNA reads TGTGCCAGCAGCTTAGGGGGATTTGTGCAAGGGGAGCAGTACTTC.